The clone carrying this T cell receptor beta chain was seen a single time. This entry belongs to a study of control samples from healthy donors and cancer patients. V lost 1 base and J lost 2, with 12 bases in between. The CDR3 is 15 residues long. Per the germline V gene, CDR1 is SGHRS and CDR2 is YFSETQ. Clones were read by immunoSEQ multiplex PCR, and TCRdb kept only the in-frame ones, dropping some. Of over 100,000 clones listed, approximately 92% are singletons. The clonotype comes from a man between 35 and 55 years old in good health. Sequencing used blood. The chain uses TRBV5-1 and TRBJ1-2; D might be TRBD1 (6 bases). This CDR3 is CASSLSSGANYGYTF. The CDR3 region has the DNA TGCGCCAGCAGCTTGTCGTCAGGGGCGAACTATGGCTACACCTTC.